This TCR beta chain was recovered during a study of regulatory T cells in long-lasting Graves disease. Whole-study context: With positive TSH receptor antibodies and over 5 years of antithyroid drugs, Graves' disease was considered persistent.

This clonotype was recorded many times. Trimming stripped 2 bases from V and 5 bases from J, with 13 bases between. The CDR3 runs to 15 residues. Per germline, CDR1 MNHNS and CDR2 SASEGT. CDR3 regions were amplified by Arm-PCR using iRepertoire HTBI primers to build TCR beta libraries. MiXCR was run by TCRdb on the multiplex PCR reads, yielding one entry per CDR3 protein. The top ten hold about 8.3% of the sample, which has around 510,000 distinct CDR3 sequences, less than 25% seen once. Noted time point: persistent/refractory GD, antithyroid drugs over 5 years with positive TRAb. From RNA extracted from PBMCs, the TCR library was made.

The sequencing here drew on peripheral blood mononuclear cells (PBMCs), taken when the disease was refractory, from a patient treated with antithyroid drugs. The chain combines TRBV6-1 with TRBJ1-5; the D is unclear. The TCR comes from a female donor with Graves disease. The CDR3 region is CASSELITLHQPQHF. CDR3 nucleotides: TGTGCCAGCAGTGAACTAATCACCCTCCATCAGCCCCAGCATTTT.